This is a list of T cell receptor beta chains from one sample in a study of T-cell memory formation after mild COVID-19. MiXCR, applied by TCRdb to the 5' RACE reads, yields one record per CDR3 protein. The top ten hold about 8.1% of the sample, which has 580,000 or so distinct CDR3 sequences, 17% seen once. Material: PBMCs or a T cell subset sorted from them (not recorded which). The source is an adult woman who had mild COVID-19 (a few samples of this study predate the infection). Cell type and time point are not known. The CDR3 runs from the conserved cysteine through the conserved F or W. Fields, in order: clone size, V gene, J gene, CDR3 length, D gene, CDR3 protein, CDR3 DNA. A D gene is named only where the DNA matches it firmly. Only some rows state a clone size, as once, few, many or a class for expanded clones.

>NA|TRBV7-2|TRBJ2-7|12|NA
CASSQTGIEQYF
TGTGCCAGCAGCCAGACGGGGATAGAGCAGTACTTC
>NA|TRBV20-1|TRBJ2-3|15|NA
CSATSYGSGADTQYF
TGCAGTGCTACCAGTTATGGCTCGGGCGCAGATACGCAGTATTTT
>NA|TRBV7-9|TRBJ2-7|15|TRBD2
CASSLTSGTTYEQYF
TGTGCCAGCAGCTTAACTAGCGGGACGACCTACGAGCAGTACTTC
>NA|TRBV30|TRBJ2-2|14|NA
CAWRDLVYPGELFF
TGTGCCTGGAGGGACCTAGTTTACCCCGGGGAGCTGTTTTTT
>NA|TRBV9|TRBJ2-1|14|NA
CASSVGSWEDEQFF
TGTGCCAGCAGCGTAGGGTCTTGGGAGGACGAGCAGTTCTTC
>NA|TRBV4-1|TRBJ1-2|16|TRBD1
CASSQERTGNNYGYTF
TGCGCCAGCAGCCAAGAAAGGACAGGAAATAACTATGGCTACACCTTC
>NA|TRBV9|TRBJ1-1|15|NA
CASSVVGLGDTEAFF
TGTGCCAGCAGCGTAGTAGGACTTGGGGACACTGAAGCTTTCTTT
>many|TRBV15|TRBJ2-2|14|NA
CATSRTANTGELFF
TGTGCCACCAGCAGGACAGCGAACACCGGGGAGCTGTTTTTT
>NA|TRBV6-5|TRBJ1-2|13|NA
CASSYGTLGGYTF
TGTGCCAGCAGTTACGGGACCCTTGGGGGCTACACCTTC
>NA|TRBV30|TRBJ2-5|13|TRBD1
CAWGQGRQETQYF
TGTGCCTGGGGACAGGGGAGACAAGAGACCCAGTACTTC
>NA|TRBV11-3|TRBJ2-7|14|NA
CASSLRGSPGEQYF
TGTGCCAGCAGCTTAAGGGGATCGCCGGGGGAGCAGTACTTC
>few|TRBV4-3|TRBJ2-7|18|TRBD2
CASSQERLGLAGTYEQYF
TGCGCCAGCAGCCAAGAAAGGCTGGGACTAGCGGGAACCTACGAGCAGTACTTC
>NA|TRBV3-1|TRBJ2-3|17|NA
CASSQSARRGGRDTQYF
TGTGCCAGCAGCCAAAGTGCTCGGCGTGGGGGCCGTGATACGCAGTATTTT
>many|TRBV3-1|TRBJ2-3|15|NA
CASSQVGGRVDTQYF
TGTGCCAGCAGCCAAGTCGGGGGTCGGGTGGATACGCAGTATTTT
>NA|TRBV14|TRBJ2-2|18|TRBD2
CASSPSTSGRARTGELFF
TGTGCCAGCAGCCCATCGACTAGCGGGAGGGCAAGAACCGGGGAGCTGTTTTTT
>many|TRBV7-2|TRBJ2-7|17|TRBD2
CASSLWTSGLSSYEQYF
TGTGCCAGCAGCCTCTGGACTAGCGGGTTAAGCTCCTACGAGCAGTACTTC
>NA|TRBV29-1|TRBJ2-3|13|TRBD2
CSVEVPRTSGRSF
TGCAGCGTTGAAGTCCCTCGGACTAGCGGAAGGAGTTTT
>NA|TRBV6-5|TRBJ2-3|15|TRBD2
CASTQGLAGRDTQYF
TGTGCCAGCACGCAAGGACTAGCGGGGCGAGATACGCAGTATTTT
>many|TRBV9|TRBJ2-1|17|TRBD1
CASSVTARTGHGNEQFF
TGTGCCAGCAGCGTTACAGCTCGGACAGGACATGGCAATGAGCAGTTCTTC
>NA|TRBV27|TRBJ2-7|14|TRBD1
CASSQGQGAWEQYF
TGTGCCAGCAGCCAGGGACAGGGGGCGTGGGAGCAGTACTTC
>NA|TRBV5-1|TRBJ2-5|16|TRBD2
CASSLVGGGPQETQYF
TGCGCCAGCAGCTTGGTTGGCGGGGGGCCCCAAGAGACCCAGTACTTC
>NA|TRBV18|TRBJ1-6|14|NA
CASSVDRDNSPLHF
TGTGCCAGCTCAGTGGACAGAGATAATTCACCCCTCCACTTT
>many|TRBV6-2/TRBV6-3|TRBJ2-5|14|NA
CASSYLALQETQYF
TGTGCCAGCAGTTATCTAGCGCTACAAGAGACCCAGTACTTC
>few|TRBV7-9|TRBJ2-3|17|TRBD1
CASSLLAVTTGTDTQYF
TGTGCCAGCAGCTTATTGGCGGTGACGACAGGGACAGATACGCAGTATTTT
>NA|TRBV5-4|TRBJ2-5|13|NA
CASSRLEDETQYF
TGTGCCAGCAGCCGCCTCGAGGATGAGACCCAGTACTTC
>NA|TRBV12-3/TRBV12-4|TRBJ1-1|15|TRBD1
CASSAGQGAYTEAFF
TGTGCCAGCAGTGCCGGACAGGGGGCGTACACTGAAGCTTTCTTT
>NA|TRBV24-1|TRBJ2-1|16|TRBD2
CATSDLKRGPGAEQFF
TGTGCCACCAGTGACTTAAAGCGGGGGCCGGGCGCTGAGCAGTTCTTC
>NA|TRBV7-9|TRBJ2-3|17|TRBD2
CASSLTIAGESTDTQYF
TGTGCCAGCAGCTTAACGATAGCGGGAGAAAGCACAGATACGCAGTATTTT
>NA|TRBV30|TRBJ1-1|16|TRBD1
CARRDRDRGASIEAFF
TGTGCCCGGCGTGACCGGGACAGGGGCGCGAGCATTGAAGCTTTCTTT
>NA|TRBV20-1|TRBJ1-5|16|TRBD1
CSARVGQGARGQPQHF
TGCAGTGCTAGAGTGGGACAGGGGGCTAGGGGTCAGCCCCAGCATTTT
>few|TRBV6-2/TRBV6-3|TRBJ2-3|14|TRBD2
CASRGLAGEYTQYF
TGTGCCAGCAGGGGACTAGCGGGAGAGTATACGCAGTATTTT
>NA|TRBV5-1|TRBJ2-1|16|TRBD2
CASSFLTSGVANEQFF
TGCGCCAGCAGCTTCCTGACTAGCGGGGTCGCCAATGAGCAGTTCTTC
>NA|TRBV10-3|TRBJ1-2|14|NA
CAISTGSLGYGYTF
TGTGCCATCAGTACAGGAAGTCTGGGCTATGGCTACACCTTC
>NA|TRBV20-1|TRBJ2-7|13|NA
CSAIGTSSYEQYF
TGCAGTGCTATAGGGACGAGCTCCTACGAGCAGTACTTC
>few|TRBV5-5|TRBJ2-1|13|NA
CASSSGPGYEQFF
TGTGCCAGCAGCTCGGGACCTGGATATGAGCAGTTCTTC
>few|TRBV20-1|TRBJ2-3|18|TRBD2
CSAREGLAGSSGTDTQYF
TGCAGTGCTAGAGAGGGACTAGCGGGATCGAGTGGCACAGATACGCAGTATTTT
>few|TRBV3-1|TRBJ2-1|14|TRBD2
CASSQGLAYNEQFF
TGTGCCAGCAGCCAGGGACTAGCTTACAATGAGCAGTTCTTC
>NA|TRBV12-3/TRBV12-4|TRBJ2-7|18|TRBD2
CASSSGTGTSGDSYEQYF
TGTGCCAGCAGCTCGGGAACCGGGACTAGCGGGGACTCCTACGAGCAGTACTTC
>NA|TRBV6-5|TRBJ2-7|14|TRBD1
CASSYDRDSYEQYF
TGTGCCAGCAGTTACGACAGGGATTCTTACGAGCAGTACTTC
>few|TRBV18|TRBJ2-3|16|TRBD1
CASSRITGGRTDTQYF
TGTGCCAGCTCACGGATAACAGGGGGCCGGACAGATACGCAGTATTTT
>NA|TRBV28|TRBJ2-7|12|NA
CAFSGRRGEQYF
TGTGCCTTCTCGGGCAGACGAGGCGAGCAGTACTTC
>few|TRBV9|TRBJ1-3|13|NA
CASSDNSGNTIYF
TGTGCCAGCAGCGATAACTCTGGAAACACCATATATTTT
>few|TRBV4-2|TRBJ1-1|13|NA
CASSRPESTEAFF
TGTGCCAGCAGTCGCCCCGAGAGCACTGAAGCTTTCTTT
>few|TRBV7-8|TRBJ1-2|14|NA
CASSLGAATYGYTF
TGTGCCAGCAGCTTAGGAGCAGCCACCTATGGCTACACCTTC
>NA|TRBV4-1|TRBJ1-5|16|NA
CASSQDEGPLGQPQHF
TGCGCCAGCAGCCAAGATGAGGGACCCCTGGGTCAGCCCCAGCATTTT
>many|TRBV20-1|TRBJ1-1|12|TRBD1
CRGQGGPGEAFF
TGCAGGGGACAGGGAGGCCCCGGTGAAGCTTTCTTT
>few|TRBV29-1|TRBJ1-1|14|NA
CSVFVGPYDTEAFF
TGCAGCGTTTTCGTGGGGCCATATGACACTGAAGCTTTCTTT
>few|TRBV6-5|TRBJ2-2|17|NA
CASSYSRWGLDTGELFF
TGTGCCAGCAGTTACTCGCGTTGGGGGTTGGACACCGGGGAGCTGTTTTTT
>few|TRBV29-1|TRBJ1-1|14|NA
CSVGRDFVNTEAFF
TGCAGCGTTGGGAGGGATTTTGTGAACACTGAAGCTTTCTTT
>few|TRBV6-2/TRBV6-3|TRBJ1-3|16|NA
CASSLSGRTSGNTIYF
TGTGCCAGCAGTTTAAGCGGGAGAACCTCTGGAAACACCATATATTTT
>few|TRBV5-5|TRBJ1-6|13|NA
CASSLTNNSPLHF
TGTGCCAGCAGCTTGACAAATAATTCACCCCTCCACTTT
>NA|TRBV4-3|TRBJ1-2|14|NA
CASSQDMGDYGYTF
TGCGCCAGCAGCCAAGATATGGGTGACTATGGCTACACCTTC
>many|TRBV7-3|TRBJ2-1|15|TRBD2
CASSLSGGTYNEQFF
TGTGCCAGCAGCCTTAGCGGGGGGACCTACAATGAGCAGTTCTTC
>NA|TRBV7-2|TRBJ2-7|14|NA
CASSLILLPHEQYF
TGTGCCAGCAGCTTAATTTTACTGCCCCACGAGCAGTACTTC
>NA|TRBV20-1|TRBJ1-3|14|NA
CSARQASSGNTIYF
TGCAGTGCTAGACAGGCGAGCTCTGGAAACACCATATATTTT
>NA|TRBV20-1|TRBJ1-1|14|NA
CSARWVGALTEAFF
TGCAGTGCTAGATGGGTGGGCGCCCTCACTGAAGCTTTCTTT
>few|TRBV12-3/TRBV12-4|TRBJ2-5|15|TRBD1
CASSLGQGDKETQYF
TGTGCCAGCAGTCTGGGACAGGGGGATAAAGAGACCCAGTACTTC
>NA|TRBV3-1|TRBJ2-2|15|TRBD1
CASSQRTGRAGELFF
TGTGCCAGCAGCCAGAGGACAGGCCGTGCCGGGGAGCTGTTTTTT
>NA|TRBV12-3/TRBV12-4|TRBJ1-2|14|NA
CASSLSGTSYGYTF
TGTGCCAGCAGTTTATCCGGGACGTCCTATGGCTACACCTTC
>few|TRBV12-3/TRBV12-4|TRBJ1-5|13|TRBD1
CASSWDRFQPQHF
TGTGCCAGCAGTTGGGACAGATTTCAGCCCCAGCATTTT